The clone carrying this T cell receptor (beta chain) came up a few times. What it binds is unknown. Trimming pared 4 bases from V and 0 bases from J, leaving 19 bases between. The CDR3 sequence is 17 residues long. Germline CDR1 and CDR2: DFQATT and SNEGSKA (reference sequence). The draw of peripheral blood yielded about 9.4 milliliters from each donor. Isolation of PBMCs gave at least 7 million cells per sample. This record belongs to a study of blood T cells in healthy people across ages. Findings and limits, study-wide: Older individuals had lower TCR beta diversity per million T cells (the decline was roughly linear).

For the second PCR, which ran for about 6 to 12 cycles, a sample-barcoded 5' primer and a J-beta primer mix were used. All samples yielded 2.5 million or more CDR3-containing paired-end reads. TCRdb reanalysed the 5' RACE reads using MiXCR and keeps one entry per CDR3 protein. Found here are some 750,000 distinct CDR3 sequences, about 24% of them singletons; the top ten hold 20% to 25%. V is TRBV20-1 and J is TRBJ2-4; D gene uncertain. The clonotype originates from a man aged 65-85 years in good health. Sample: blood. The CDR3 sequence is CSANQEHPGLAKNIQYF. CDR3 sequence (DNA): TGCAGTGCTAACCAAGAACACCCAGGCCTAGCCAAAAACATTCAGTACTTC.